This entry lists 25 T cell receptor beta chains sequenced from one sample in a study of blood T cells in healthy people across ages. A second PCR, run for roughly 6 to 11 cycles, used a sample-barcoded 5' primer plus a J-beta primer mix. TCRdb reprocessed the 5' RACE reads via MiXCR and lists one record per CDR3 protein. The repertoire consists of 890,000 or so distinct CDR3 sequences, with less than 80% occurring once and the leading ten covering about 30%. The sequenced sample was blood. These receptors were obtained from a man aged 25 to 40 in good health.

This chain uses TRBV5-1 with TRBJ2-7; D tentatively reads TRBD1 or TRBD2 (5 bases each). The CDR3 sequence is 15 residues long. The ends were cut back, 3 bases at V and 0 bases at J, with 13 bases in the middle. The germline V gene encodes CDR1 SGHRS and CDR2 YFSETQ. The CDR3 spells CASSWGRALSYEQYF. In DNA, the CDR3 is TGCGCCAGCAGCTGGGGACGCGCCCTCTCCTACGAGCAGTACTTC. The full variable domain, rest sourced from reference TRBV5-1 and TRBJ2-7, is KAGVTQTPRYLIKTRGQQVTLSCSPISGHRSVSWYQQTPGQGLQFLFEYFSETQRNKGNFPGRFSGRQFSNSRSEMNVSTLELGDSALYLCASSWGRALSYEQYFGPGTRLTVT.

In its sample, this clonotype was seen a few times. The chain links TRBV15 to TRBJ2-1; 8 bases fit TRBD2. The trim removed 0 bases at V and 7 bases at J, leaving 8 bases unmatched. Germline V gene data show CDR1 as LNHNV and CDR2 as YYDKDF (reference sequence). This CDR3 has 16 amino acids. CDR3 sequence (DNA): TGTGCCACCAGCAGAGATTCGGCGGGGGGTTTTAATGAGCAGTTCTTC. It specifies CATSRDSAGGFNEQFF.

Here the CDR3 DNA reads TGCGCCAGCAGCTTGGTGGAGCGGGGGCTAAATGAGCAGTTCTTC. Protein: CASSLVERGLNEQFF. The chain employs TRBV5-1 and TRBJ2-1, with 8 bases lining up with TRBD2. The CDR3 is 15 amino acids. The germline CDR1 and CDR2 sequences are SGHRS and YFSETQ. Trimming took 0 bases from V and 7 from J; bases not matched to a gene: 6.

J is TRBJ2-3 and V is TRBV6-5; D unclear. This CDR3 has 14 residues. Germline V gene lookup returns CDR1 MNHEY and CDR2 SVGAGI. Between the trimmed V and J ends, which lost 0 bases and 2 bases, there was a span of 6 bases. CDR3: CASSYSRITDTQYF. The CDR3 region has the DNA TGTGCCAGCAGTTACTCCCGTATCACAGATACGCAGTATTTT.

This chain uses TRBV7-2 with TRBJ2-2; D remains ambiguous. Germline lookup yields CDR1 SGHTA and CDR2 FQGNSA. V gave up 3 bases and J gave up 0 bases, with 8 bases separating them. The CDR3 consists of 15 residues. The CDR3 DNA follows: TGTGCCAGCAGCTTGCTAGGGTCGAACACCGGGGAGCTGTTTTTT. Encoded protein: CASSLLGSNTGELFF.

J is TRBJ2-3 and V is TRBV7-2; 7 bases map to TRBD2. V lost 5 bases to trimming and J lost 13 bases; unmatched junction nucleotides: 12. The CDR3 totals 13 residues. Germline CDR1 SGHTA, CDR2 FQGNSA. CDR3 residues: CASSKGPPSGKYF. The CDR3 bases are TGTGCCAGCAGCAAAGGCCCCCCCAGCGGGAAGTATTTT.

The chain links TRBV5-1 to TRBJ2-6, with D uncertain. Germline V gene data show CDR1 as SGHRS and CDR2 as YFSETQ. V gave up 0 bases and J gave up 2 bases, with 6 bases separating them. The CDR3 has 15 residues. For the CDR3, the DNA is TGCGCCAGCAGCTTGGGTATCGCTGGGGCCAACGTCCTGACTTTC. Translating it yields CASSLGIAGANVLTF. The full variable domain, completed using reference TRBV5-1 and TRBJ2-6, is KAGVTQTPRYLIKTRGQQVTLSCSPISGHRSVSWYQQTPGQGLQFLFEYFSETQRNKGNFPGRFSGRQFSNSRSEMNVSTLELGDSALYLCASSLGIAGANVLTFGAGSRLTVL.

This clonotype was seen just once. The chain is built from TRBV6-6 and TRBJ2-5, with D possibly being TRBD1 or TRBD2 (6 bases each). The CDR3 consists of 16 residues. V was shortened by 2 bases and J by 0 bases, with 13 bases between the two germline ends. From germline, CDR1 is MNHNY and CDR2 SVGAGI (reference sequence). The chain's CDR3 is CASSYPRGQYQETQYF. Here the CDR3 DNA reads TGTGCCAGCAGTTACCCCCGGGGGCAGTACCAAGAGACCCAGTACTTC.

This clonotype was seen a few times. The rearrangement links TRBV25-1 to TRBJ1-2; TRBD1 matches 8 bases. This CDR3 region has 16 residues. V was pared by 0 bases and J by 3 bases, with 6 bases of the junction left unmatched. Germline loops: CDR1 MGHDK, CDR2 SYGVNS. CDR3 residues: CASSEYSGGQDYGYTF. The CDR3 nucleotides are TGTGCCAGCAGTGAATATAGTGGGGGACAGGACTATGGCTACACCTTC.

The J gene is TRBJ2-7, the V gene TRBV5-1; D is unresolved. The CDR3 contains 14 residues. Trimming removed 0 bases from V and 6 bases from J, with 13 bases in between. CDR1 is SGHRS, CDR2 YFSETQ, per germline. In nucleotides, the CDR3 is TGCGCCAGCAGCTTGGTGGCTACGAGTAGCGAGCAGTACTTC. Protein sequence: CASSLVATSSEQYF.

The chain uses TRBV20-1 and TRBJ2-1, with 11 bases fitting TRBD1. Germline assignment: CDR1 DFQATT and CDR2 SNEGSKA (reference sequence). J gave up 3 bases and V 3 bases, and 10 bases lay outside the gene matches. The CDR3 runs 17 residues. The chain's CDR3 is CSASPTGQGANYNEQFF. CDR3 nucleotide sequence: TGCAGTGCTAGCCCCACCGGACAGGGGGCAAACTACAATGAGCAGTTCTTC.

This chain joins TRBV27 and TRBJ2-2, with TRBD1 matching 8 bases. V trimming: 8 bases; J trimming: 7 bases; junction bases outside the gene matches: 12. CDR3 length: 15 residues. From germline, CDR1 is MNHEY and CDR2 SMNVEV (reference sequence). The CDR3 loop reads CASAWGQVTVGELFF. The CDR3 DNA follows: TGTGCCAGCGCCTGGGGACAGGTTACAGTCGGGGAGCTGTTTTTT.

The J gene is TRBJ1-4, the V gene TRBV2; TRBD1 matches at 11 bases. Germline V lookup: CDR1 SNHLY, CDR2 FYNNEI. Losses at the gene ends were 8 bases for V and 7 bases for J; bases not matched to a gene: 9. This CDR3 is built from 15 residues. The CDR3 coding sequence is TGTGCCAGCGGGATTACGGGACAGGGGGGTGAAAAACTGTTTTTT. Its translation is CASGITGQGGEKLFF.

CDR3 nucleotides: TGTGCCAGCAGTTACTCTCTACCTTCCGGGACAAACTCCTACGAGCAGTACTTC. Amino acids: CASSYSLPSGTNSYEQYF. The chain has TRBV6-5 and TRBJ2-7; possible D gene TRBD1, 6 bases. The CDR3 loop spans 18 amino acids. Germline CDR1 is MNHEY and CDR2 is SVGAGI. The ends were cut back, 0 bases at V and 0 bases at J, with 18 bases in the middle.

This clonotype was recorded only once. The J gene is TRBJ1-1, the V gene TRBV4-1; 9 bases match TRBD1. Germline CDR1 is MGHRA and CDR2 is YSYEKL. V dropped 1 base and J dropped 3; count of bases not matched to a gene: 9. The CDR3 contains 17 residues. For the CDR3, the DNA is TGCGCCAGCAGCCAAGTGCGGGGACAGGGTGATCACACTGAAGCTTTCTTT. Protein: CASSQVRGQGDHTEAFF.

The rearrangement links TRBV9 to TRBJ2-5; 12 bases are shared with TRBD2. The J call may be mistaken, given a closer DNA end match to TRBJ2-7. This CDR3 is built from 17 residues. CDR1 and CDR2 from the germline V gene are SGDLS and YYNGEE. The CDR3 region has the DNA TGTGCCAGCAGCGAGGGCCCTACTAGCGGGGGGTTATACGAGCAGTACTTC. Its translation is CASSEGPTSGGLYEQYF.

This clonotype was recorded many times. The J gene is TRBJ2-3, the V gene TRBV29-1, with 7 bases lining up with TRBD1. The germline gives CDR1 SQVTM, CDR2 ANQGSEA. This CDR3 spans 14 amino acids. Losses at the gene ends were 1 base for V and 2 bases for J; bases not matched to a gene: 3. Written as DNA, the CDR3 is TGCAGCGTTGAAGGACAGGGTAACACAGATACGCAGTATTTT. Its translation: CSVEGQGNTDTQYF.

This clonotype has just one count. The chain employs TRBV20-1 and TRBJ2-3; 12 nucleotides match TRBD1. J gave up 5 bases and V 6 bases, and 9 bases lay outside the gene matches. Germline loops: CDR1 DFQATT, CDR2 SNEGSKA (reference sequence). This CDR3 has 15 amino acids. This CDR3 is CSATPGQGAKDTQYF. The CDR3 DNA is TGCAGTGCCACCCCGGGACAGGGGGCAAAAGATACGCAGTATTTT.

The chain couples TRBV29-1 to TRBJ1-2; TRBD1 might be the D (6 bases). Trimming cost V 2 bases and J 6 bases, with 16 bases left between them. The germline gives CDR1 SQVTM, CDR2 ANQGSEA. CDR3 length equals 14 residues. CDR3 sequence: CSVETGRGWNGYTF. CDR3 DNA: TGCAGCGTTGAAACGGGCAGGGGATGGAATGGCTACACCTTC. Using reference TRBV29-1 and TRBJ1-2 for the parts outside the CDR3, the full variable domain is SAVISQKPSRDICQRGTSLTIQCQVDSQVTMMFWYRQQPGQSLTLIATANQGSEATYESGFVIDKFPISRPNLTFSTLTVSNMSPEDSSIYLCSVETGRGWNGYTFGSGTRLTVV.

The CDR3 DNA sequence: TGTGCCAGCAGCTTATACGGCGGGCGCTCTGGGGCCAACGTCCTGACTTTC. Its protein product is CASSLYGGRSGANVLTF. The V and J genes are TRBV7-8 and TRBJ2-6, with D perhaps matching TRBD2 (5 bases). The CDR3 consists of 17 residues. The germline V gene has CDR1 SGHVS and CDR2 FQNEAQ. The ends were cut back, 2 bases at V and 0 bases at J, with 11 bases in the middle.

V gene TRBV6-4 combines with J gene TRBJ2-3; D perhaps matches TRBD2 (6 bases). The CDR3 has 13 amino acids. The germline gives CDR1 MRHNA, CDR2 SNTAGT. The V and J ends lost 10 bases and 7 bases respectively, with 18 bases between them. The CDR3 DNA sequence: TGTGCCACCGCCCCGGAGGCGGGGTATACGCAGTATTTT. Amino acids: CATAPEAGYTQYF.

For this clonotype: The junction departs from the called germline gene at one end, perhaps through a read error. This chain connects TRBV7-2 to TRBJ2-3, with D perhaps TRBD1 or TRBD2 (5 bases each). The CDR3 is 13 residues long. From germline, CDR1 is SGHTA and CDR2 FQGNSA. The CDR3 DNA reads TGTGCCGGCAGGCCGGGACCCACAGATACGCAGTATTTT. It codes for CAGRPGPTDTQYF.

The chain carries TRBV6-5 and TRBJ1-2; D possibly corresponds to TRBD1 (6 bases). The CDR3 runs 13 residues. CDR1 MNHEY and CDR2 SVGAGI come from the germline V gene. Trimming stripped 6 bases from V and 4 bases from J, with 12 bases between. The CDR3 loop reads CASSYGQIYGYTF. CDR3 coding DNA: TGTGCCAGCAGCTACGGACAGATCTATGGCTACACCTTC.

This clonotype was observed a handful of times. The chain recombines TRBV7-2 with TRBJ2-7; D is unclear. V was pared by 1 base and J by 3 bases, with 10 bases between. CDR3 length equals 14 residues. Germline CDR1 and CDR2: SGHTA and FQGNSA. CDR3 residues: CASSLDPGNYEQYF. The CDR3 region has the DNA TGTGCCAGCAGCTTAGATCCGGGTAACTACGAGCAGTACTTC.

This sequence joins TRBV7-2 and TRBJ2-1; the D gene is possibly TRBD1 (6 bases). Germline V gives CDR1 SGHTA, CDR2 FQGNSA. V was shortened by 6 bases and J by 6 bases, with 18 bases between the two germline ends. CDR3 length equals 15 residues. Here the CDR3 reads CASSTGQGRFNEQFF. Here the CDR3 DNA reads TGTGCCAGCAGTACTGGGCAGGGGCGCTTCAATGAGCAGTTCTTC.